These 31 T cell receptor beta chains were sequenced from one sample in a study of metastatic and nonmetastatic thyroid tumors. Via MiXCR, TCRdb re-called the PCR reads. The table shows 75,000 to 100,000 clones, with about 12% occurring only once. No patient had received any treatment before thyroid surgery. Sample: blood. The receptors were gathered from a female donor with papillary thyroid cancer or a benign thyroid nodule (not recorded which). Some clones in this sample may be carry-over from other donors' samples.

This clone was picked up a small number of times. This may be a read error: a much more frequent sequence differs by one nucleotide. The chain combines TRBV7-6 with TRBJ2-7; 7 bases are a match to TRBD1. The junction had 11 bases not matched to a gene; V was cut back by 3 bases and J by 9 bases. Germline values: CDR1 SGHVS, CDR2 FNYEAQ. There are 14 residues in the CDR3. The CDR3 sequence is CASSFSGGRVGQYF. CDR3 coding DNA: TGTGCCAGCAGCTTTTCAGGGGGTCGGGTCGGGCAGTACTTC.

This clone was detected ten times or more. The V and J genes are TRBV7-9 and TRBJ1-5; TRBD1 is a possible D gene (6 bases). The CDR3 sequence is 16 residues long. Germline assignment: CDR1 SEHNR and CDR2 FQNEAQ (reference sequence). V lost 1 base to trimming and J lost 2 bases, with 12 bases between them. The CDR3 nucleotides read TGTGCCAGCAGCTTAGGTCAGGGGAGGGGCAATCAGCCCCAGCATTTT. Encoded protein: CASSLGQGRGNQPQHF.

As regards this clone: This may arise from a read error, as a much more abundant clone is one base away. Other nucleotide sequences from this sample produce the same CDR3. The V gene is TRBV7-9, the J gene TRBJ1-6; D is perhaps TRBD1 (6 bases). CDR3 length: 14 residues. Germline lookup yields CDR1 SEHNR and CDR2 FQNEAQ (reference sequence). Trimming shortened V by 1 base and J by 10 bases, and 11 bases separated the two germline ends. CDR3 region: CASSLGDTYSPLHF. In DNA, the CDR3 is TGTGCCAGCAGCTTAGGGGACACCTACTCACCCCTCCACTTT.

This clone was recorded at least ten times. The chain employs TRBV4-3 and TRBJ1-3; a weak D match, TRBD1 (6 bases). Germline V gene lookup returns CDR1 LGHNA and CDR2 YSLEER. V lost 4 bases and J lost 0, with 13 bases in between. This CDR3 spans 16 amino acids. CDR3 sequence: CASSLNTGHSGNTIYF. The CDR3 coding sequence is TGCGCCAGCAGCCTAAACACGGGACACTCTGGAAACACCATATATTTT.

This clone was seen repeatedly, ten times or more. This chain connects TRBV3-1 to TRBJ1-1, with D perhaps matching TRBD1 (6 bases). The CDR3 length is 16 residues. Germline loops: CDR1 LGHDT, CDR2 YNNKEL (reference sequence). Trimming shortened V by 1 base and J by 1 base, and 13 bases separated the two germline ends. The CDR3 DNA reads TGTGCCAGCAGCCAAGTTTCCCGGGGGCGGAACACTGAAGCTTTCTTT. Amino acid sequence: CASSQVSRGRNTEAFF.

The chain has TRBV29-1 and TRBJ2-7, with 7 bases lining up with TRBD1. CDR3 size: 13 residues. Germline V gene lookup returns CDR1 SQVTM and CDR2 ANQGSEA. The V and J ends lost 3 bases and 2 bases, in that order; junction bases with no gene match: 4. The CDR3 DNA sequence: TGCAGCGTTGAGGGGACAGACGCCTACGAGCAGTACTTC. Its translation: CSVEGTDAYEQYF.

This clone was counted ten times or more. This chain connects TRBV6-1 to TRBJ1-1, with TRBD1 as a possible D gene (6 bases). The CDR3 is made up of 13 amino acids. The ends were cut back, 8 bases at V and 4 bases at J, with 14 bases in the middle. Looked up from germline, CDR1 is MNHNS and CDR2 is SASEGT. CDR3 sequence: CASSRTALTEAFF. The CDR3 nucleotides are TGTGCCAGCTCCCGGACAGCCCTCACTGAAGCTTTCTTT.

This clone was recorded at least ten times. The CDR3 reads CASSSGQGSYEQYF. The CDR3, as DNA: TGTGCCAGCAGTTCGGGACAGGGGTCCTACGAGCAGTACTTC. V usage is TRBV27 and J usage is TRBJ2-7; 10 positions match TRBD1. V was clipped by 4 bases and J by 1 base; unmatched bases: 1. CDR3 size: 14 residues. CDR1 is MNHEY and CDR2 is SMNVEV in the germline V gene (reference sequence).

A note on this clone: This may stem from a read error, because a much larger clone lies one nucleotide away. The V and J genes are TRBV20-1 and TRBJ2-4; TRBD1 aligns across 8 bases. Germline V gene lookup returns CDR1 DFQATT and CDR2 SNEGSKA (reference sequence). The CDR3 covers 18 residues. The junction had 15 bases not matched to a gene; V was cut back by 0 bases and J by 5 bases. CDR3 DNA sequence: TGCAGTGCTAGAGAAGTAACCGGGACAGGTATTACCGAAAACATTCAGTACTTC. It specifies CSAREVTGTGITENIQYF.

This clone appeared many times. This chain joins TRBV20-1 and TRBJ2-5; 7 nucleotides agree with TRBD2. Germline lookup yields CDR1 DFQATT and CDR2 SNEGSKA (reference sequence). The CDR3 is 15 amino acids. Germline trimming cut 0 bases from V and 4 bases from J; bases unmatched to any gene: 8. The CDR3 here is CSARDGAGAGETQYF. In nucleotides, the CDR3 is TGCAGTGCTAGAGATGGGGCGGGAGCTGGAGAGACCCAGTACTTC.

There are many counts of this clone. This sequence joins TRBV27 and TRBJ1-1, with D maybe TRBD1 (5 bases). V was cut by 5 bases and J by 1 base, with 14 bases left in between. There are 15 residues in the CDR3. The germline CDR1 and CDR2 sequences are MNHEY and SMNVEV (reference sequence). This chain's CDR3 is CASSRGRHGNTEAFF. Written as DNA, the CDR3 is TGTGCCAGCAGTAGGGGTCGTCATGGGAACACTGAAGCTTTCTTT.

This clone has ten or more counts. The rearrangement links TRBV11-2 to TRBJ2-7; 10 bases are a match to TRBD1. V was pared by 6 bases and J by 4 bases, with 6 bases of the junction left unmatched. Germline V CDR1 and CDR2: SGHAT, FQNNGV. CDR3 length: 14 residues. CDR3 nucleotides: TGTGCCAGCAGAACGACAGGGGGCGTATACGAGCAGTACTTC. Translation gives CASRTTGGVYEQYF.

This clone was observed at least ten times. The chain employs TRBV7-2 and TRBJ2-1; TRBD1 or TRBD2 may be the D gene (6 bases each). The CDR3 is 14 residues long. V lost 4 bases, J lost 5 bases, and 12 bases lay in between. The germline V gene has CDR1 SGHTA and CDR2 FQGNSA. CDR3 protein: CASSSLGGNNEQFF. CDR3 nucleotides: TGTGCCAGCAGCTCCTTAGGGGGGAACAATGAGCAGTTCTTC.

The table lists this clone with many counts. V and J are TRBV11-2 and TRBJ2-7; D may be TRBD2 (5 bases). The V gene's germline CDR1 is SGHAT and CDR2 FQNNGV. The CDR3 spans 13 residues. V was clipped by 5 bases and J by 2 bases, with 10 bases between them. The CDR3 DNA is TGTGCCAGCAGCCTAGGACTGGCCTACGAGCAGTACTTC. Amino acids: CASSLGLAYEQYF.

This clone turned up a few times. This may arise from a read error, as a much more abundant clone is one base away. The CDR3 sequence is CSVGTVQRAAGEQYF. CDR3 coding DNA: TGCAGCGTTGGTACGGTACAGCGGGCAGCCGGCGAGCAGTACTTC. This sequence joins TRBV29-1 and TRBJ2-7, with TRBD2 as a possible D gene (6 bases). The CDR3 is 15 residues long. The ends were cut back, 4 bases at V and 6 bases at J, with 22 bases in the middle. CDR1 SQVTM and CDR2 ANQGSEA come from the germline V gene.

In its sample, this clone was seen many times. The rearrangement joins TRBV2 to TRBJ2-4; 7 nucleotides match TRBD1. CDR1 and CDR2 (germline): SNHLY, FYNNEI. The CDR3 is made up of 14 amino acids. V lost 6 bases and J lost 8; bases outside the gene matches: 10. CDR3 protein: CASRVDRVRDIQYF. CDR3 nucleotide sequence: TGTGCCAGCAGGGTTGACAGGGTGAGGGACATTCAGTACTTC.

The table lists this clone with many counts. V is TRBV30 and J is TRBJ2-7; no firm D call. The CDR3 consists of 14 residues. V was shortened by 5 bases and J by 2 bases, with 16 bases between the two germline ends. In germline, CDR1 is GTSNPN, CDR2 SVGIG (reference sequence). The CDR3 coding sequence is TGTGCCTGGGCTGGGATAGCAGGAGCCTACGAGCAGTACTTC. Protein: CAWAGIAGAYEQYF.

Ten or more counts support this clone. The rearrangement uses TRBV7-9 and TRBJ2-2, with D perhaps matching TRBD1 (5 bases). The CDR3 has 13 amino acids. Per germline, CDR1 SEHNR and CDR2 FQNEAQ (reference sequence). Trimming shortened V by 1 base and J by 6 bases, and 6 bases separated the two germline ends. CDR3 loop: CASSLEGPGELFF. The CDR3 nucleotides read TGTGCCAGCAGCTTAGAGGGGCCCGGGGAGCTGTTTTTT.

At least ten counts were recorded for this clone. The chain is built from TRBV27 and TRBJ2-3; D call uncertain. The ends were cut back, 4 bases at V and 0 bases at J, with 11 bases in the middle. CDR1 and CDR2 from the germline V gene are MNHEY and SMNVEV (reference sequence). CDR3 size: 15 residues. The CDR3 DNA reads TGTGCCAGCAGTTCCTCCTACTCTAGCACAGATACGCAGTATTTT. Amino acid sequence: CASSSSYSSTDTQYF.

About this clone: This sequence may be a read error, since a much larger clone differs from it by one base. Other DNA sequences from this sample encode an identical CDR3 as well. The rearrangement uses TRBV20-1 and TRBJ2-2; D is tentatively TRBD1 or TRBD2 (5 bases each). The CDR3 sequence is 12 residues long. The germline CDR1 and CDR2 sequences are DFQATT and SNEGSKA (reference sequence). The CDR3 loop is CSARQGSGELFF. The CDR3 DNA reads TGCAGTGCTAGACAGGGTTCCGGGGAGCTTTTTTTT.

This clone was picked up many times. CDR3 residues: CASGATMNTEAFF. Written as DNA, the CDR3 is TGTGCCAGCGGGGCTACAATGAACACTGAAGCTTTCTTT. J is TRBJ1-1 and V is TRBV14, with D possibly matching TRBD1 (5 bases). Trimming took off 8 bases at V and 0 bases at J, with 10 bases between the two ends. Germline V gene lookup returns CDR1 SGHDN and CDR2 FVKESK. This CDR3 region has 13 residues.

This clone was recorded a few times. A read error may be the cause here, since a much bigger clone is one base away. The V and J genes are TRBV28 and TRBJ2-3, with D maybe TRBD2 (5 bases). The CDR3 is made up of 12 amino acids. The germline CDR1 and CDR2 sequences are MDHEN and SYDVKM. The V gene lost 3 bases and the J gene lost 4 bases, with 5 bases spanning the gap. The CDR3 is CASSLRADTQYF. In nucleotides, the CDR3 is TGTGCCAGCAGTTTGAGGGCAGATACGCAGTATTTT.

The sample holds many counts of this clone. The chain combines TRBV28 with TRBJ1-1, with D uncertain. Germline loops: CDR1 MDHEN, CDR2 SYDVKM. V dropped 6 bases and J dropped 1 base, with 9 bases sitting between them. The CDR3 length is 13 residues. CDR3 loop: CASSFSGNTEAFF. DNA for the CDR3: TGTGCCAGCAGCTTTAGTGGGAACACTGAAGCTTTCTTT. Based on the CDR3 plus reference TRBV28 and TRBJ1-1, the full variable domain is DVKVTQSSRYLVKRTGEKVFLECVQDMDHENMFWYRQDPGLGLRLIYFSYDVKMKEKGDIPEGYSVSREKKERFSLILESASTNQTSMYLCASSFSGNTEAFFGQGTRLTVV.

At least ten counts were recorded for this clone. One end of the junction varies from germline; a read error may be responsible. The CDR3 sequence: CASSYPGGGSF. As DNA, the CDR3 is TGTGCCAGCAGTTACCCCGGAGGGGGAAGCTTC. The chain links TRBV6-2 or TRBV6-3 to TRBJ2-7; D is tentatively TRBD1 or TRBD2 (6 bases each). The CDR3 covers 11 residues. Germline lookup yields CDR1 MNHEY and CDR2 SVGEGT.

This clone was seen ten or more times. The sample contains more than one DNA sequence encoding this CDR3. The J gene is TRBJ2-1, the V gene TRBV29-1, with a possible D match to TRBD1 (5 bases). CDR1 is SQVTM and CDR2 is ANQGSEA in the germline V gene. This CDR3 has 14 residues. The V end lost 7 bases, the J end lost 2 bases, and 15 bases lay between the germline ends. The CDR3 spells CSAALGPTYNEQFF. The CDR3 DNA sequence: TGCAGCGCCGCTCTGGGGCCGACCTACAATGAGCAGTTCTTC.

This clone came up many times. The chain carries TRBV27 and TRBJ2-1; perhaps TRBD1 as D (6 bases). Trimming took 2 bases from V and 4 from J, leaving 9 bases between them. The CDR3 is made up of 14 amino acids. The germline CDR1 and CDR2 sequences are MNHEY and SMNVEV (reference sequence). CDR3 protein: CASSLQDRYNEQFF. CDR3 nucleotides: TGTGCCAGCAGTTTACAAGACAGGTACAATGAGCAGTTCTTC.

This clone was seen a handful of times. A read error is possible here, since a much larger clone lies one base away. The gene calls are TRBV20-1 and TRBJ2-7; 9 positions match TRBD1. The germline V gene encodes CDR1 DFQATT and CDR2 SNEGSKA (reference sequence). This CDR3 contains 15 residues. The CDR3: CNARVPRDRAYEQYF. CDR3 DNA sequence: TGCAATGCTAGGGTGCCGAGGGACAGGGCCTACGAGCAGTACTTC.

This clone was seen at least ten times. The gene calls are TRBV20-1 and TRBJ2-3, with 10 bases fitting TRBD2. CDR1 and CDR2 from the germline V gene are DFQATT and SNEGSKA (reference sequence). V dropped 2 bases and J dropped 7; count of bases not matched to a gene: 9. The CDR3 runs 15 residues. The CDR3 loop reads CSARPGVAGGNTQYF. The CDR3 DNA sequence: TGCAGTGCTAGACCTGGGGTAGCGGGAGGTAATACGCAGTATTTT.

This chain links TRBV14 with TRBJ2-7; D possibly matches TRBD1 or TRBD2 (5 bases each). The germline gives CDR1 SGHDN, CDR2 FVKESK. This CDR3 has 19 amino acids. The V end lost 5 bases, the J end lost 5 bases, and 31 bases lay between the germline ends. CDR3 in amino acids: CASSTGPSGLGPVIDEQYF. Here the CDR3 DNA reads TGTGCCAGCAGCACGGGACCGTCCGGTCTTGGTCCAGTAATCGACGAGCAGTACTTC.

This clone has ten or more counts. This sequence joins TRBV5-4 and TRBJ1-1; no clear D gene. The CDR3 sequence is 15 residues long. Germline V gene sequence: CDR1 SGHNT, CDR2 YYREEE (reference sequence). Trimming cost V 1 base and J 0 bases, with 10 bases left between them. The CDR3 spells CASSLKGNLNTEAFF. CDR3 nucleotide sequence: TGTGCCAGCAGCTTGAAGGGTAATTTGAACACTGAAGCTTTCTTT.

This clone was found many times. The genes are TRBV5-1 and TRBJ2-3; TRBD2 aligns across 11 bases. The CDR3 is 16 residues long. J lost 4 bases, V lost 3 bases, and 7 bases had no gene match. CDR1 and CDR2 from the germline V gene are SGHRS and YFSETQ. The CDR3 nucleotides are TGCGCCAGCAGCTCGCTTAGCGGGAGGGCCCCAGATACGCAGTATTTT. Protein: CASSSLSGRAPDTQYF.